The 10 T cell receptor beta chains below come from one sample, sequenced in a study of T cell changes during pregnancy in multiple sclerosis. TCRdb's copy holds only in-frame clones and misses some; the assay was immunoSEQ multiplex PCR. The sample holds about 32,000 clones, roughly 90% seen once. The sample in question was CD8+ T cells from peripheral blood mononuclear cells, obtained in the first trimester of pregnancy. These receptors were obtained from a female donor with multiple sclerosis, enrolled in a pregnancy study.

CDR3 sequence reads: CASRSDSLYGYTF. CDR3 in DNA: TGTGCCAGCAGATCAGACAGTCTCTATGGCTACACCTTC. V and J are TRBV7-2 and TRBJ1-2; possibly TRBD1 for D (5 bases). The V gene's germline CDR1 is SGHTA and CDR2 FQGNSA. The CDR3 runs 13 residues. V was cut by 6 bases and J by 4 bases, with 12 bases left in between.

The V call is TRBV29-1, the J call TRBJ2-5, with 10 bases identical to TRBD2. V lost 3 bases and J lost 7; bases outside the gene matches: 14. CDR3 length: 16 amino acids. Looked up from germline, CDR1 is SQVTM and CDR2 is ANQGSEA. The CDR3 loop is CSVEAGSGRYRGTQYF. CDR3 sequence (DNA): TGCAGCGTTGAGGCCGGTAGCGGGAGGTATCGGGGGACCCAGTACTTC.

The chain joins TRBV5-4 to TRBJ1-1; the D is unclear. Trimming took off 4 bases at V and 0 bases at J, with 4 bases between the two ends. Germline assignment: CDR1 SGHNT and CDR2 YYREEE (reference sequence). CDR3 size: 12 residues. CDR3 DNA sequence: TGTGCCAGCAGCGACATGAACACTGAAGCTTTCTTT. Protein product: CASSDMNTEAFF.

This chain uses TRBV27 with TRBJ2-7; a weak D match, TRBD2 (6 bases). The CDR3 loop spans 15 amino acids. V was trimmed by 0 bases and J by 4 bases, leaving 13 bases between them. Germline V gene lookup returns CDR1 MNHEY and CDR2 SMNVEV (reference sequence). DNA of the CDR3: TGTGCCAGCAGTTTATCCGGGAGCCCATTTTACGAGCAGTACTTC. Protein product: CASSLSGSPFYEQYF.

The chain employs TRBV11-2 and TRBJ2-3; 8 bases agree with TRBD2. V was clipped by 5 bases and J by 3 bases; unmatched bases: 13. CDR1 SGHAT and CDR2 FQNNGV come from the germline V gene. The CDR3 loop spans 17 amino acids. The CDR3 DNA reads TGTGCCAGCAGCCCAGAGTACGGGACTAGTAGAACAGATACGCAGTATTTT. Its translation: CASSPEYGTSRTDTQYF.

This clone was detected only once. The CDR3 reads CAINDHESSYEQYF. The CDR3 coding sequence is TGTGCCATCAATGACCACGAGAGCTCCTACGAGCAGTACTTC. The chain recombines TRBV10-3 with TRBJ2-7, with D unresolved. V lost 7 bases and J lost 0, with 13 bases in between. This CDR3 contains 14 residues. CDR1 is ENHRY and CDR2 is SYGVKD in the germline V gene.

This clone was detected once. The chain joins TRBV7-6 to TRBJ1-3, with 7 bases fitting TRBD1. The germline V gene has CDR1 SGHVS and CDR2 FNYEAQ. V lost 3 bases and J lost 2; bases outside the gene matches: 7. The CDR3 sequence is 16 residues long. The DNA for the CDR3 is TGTGCCAGCAGCTTGGGCGACAGGGAGACTGGAAACACCATATATTTT. It translates to CASSLGDRETGNTIYF.

The V gene is TRBV11-1, the J gene TRBJ2-1; 8 nucleotides align to TRBD2. The CDR3 covers 16 residues. V shed 5 bases, J shed 9 bases, and the junction held 15 bases outside the gene matches. CDR1 is SGHAT and CDR2 is FQDESV in the germline V gene (reference sequence). The CDR3 DNA follows: TGTGCCAGCAGCAAAGGGTCAGCGGGAGTGGGAGGTGAGCAGTTCTTC. Protein: CASSKGSAGVGGEQFF. The whole variable domain, remainder taken from reference TRBV11-1 and TRBJ2-1, is EAEVAQSPRYKITEKSQAVAFWCDPISGHATLYWYRQILGQGPELLVQFQDESVVDDSQLPKDRFSAERLKGVDSTLKIQPAELGDSAMYLCASSKGSAGVGGEQFFGPGTRLTVL.

The genes are TRBV19 and TRBJ2-1; 11 nucleotides agree with TRBD2. The germline V gene encodes CDR1 LNHDA and CDR2 SQIVND (reference sequence). The CDR3 is 16 residues long. With 3 bases clipped from V and 0 bases from J, the junction kept 1 base outside the gene matches. CDR3 in DNA: TGTGCCAGTAGTATTCTAGCGGGGGGCTCCTACAATGAGCAGTTCTTC. The encoded protein is CASSILAGGSYNEQFF.

This clone was recorded only once. J is TRBJ2-7 and V is TRBV4-3; possibly TRBD1 for D (6 bases). The V gene's germline CDR1 is LGHNA and CDR2 YSLEER. The V gene lost 3 bases and the J gene lost 4 bases, with 13 bases spanning the gap. The CDR3 covers 14 residues. CDR3 coding DNA: TGCGCCAGCAGCCACCAGGGGTCGTCTTACGAGCAGTACTTC. It codes for CASSHQGSSYEQYF.